The present entry profiles one T cell receptor beta chain with its context. Authors' methods: The assay estimated nucleated cells by amplifying reference gene primers. Clones were sequenced by immunoSEQ multiplex PCR, and TCRdb holds only the in-frame ones, with some missing. The V and J calls and the clone size are those of that table, but D and trimming were determined from the DNA. The sample includes tens of thousands of clones, around nine tenths of them seen just once. The data stem from a study of blood T cell repertoires in COVID-19. Looking at the study overall: Acute-phase and convalescent COVID-19 samples originated in the United States, Italy and Spain.

This CDR3 is 13 amino acids long. V lost 6 bases to trimming and J lost 5 bases; unmatched junction nucleotides: 2. Germline V lookup: CDR1 LNHDA, CDR2 SQIVND (reference sequence). The TCR comes from an elderly man with acute or convalescent COVID-19. The V call is TRBV19, the J call TRBJ1-5, with 9 bases lining up with TRBD1. The specimen was peripheral blood. The CDR3 nucleotides read TGTGCCAGTAGGGGACAGGGCGATCAGCCCCAGCATTTT. Its protein is CASRGQGDQPQHF.